This T cell receptor (beta chain) was sequenced during a study of cytomegalovirus exposure and HLA in healthy donors. The germline CDR1 and CDR2 sequences are LNHDA and SQIVND (reference sequence). Trimming took 8 bases from V and 2 from J, leaving 20 bases between them. The CDR3 has 16 residues. This table comes from immunoSEQ multiplex PCR, and its TCRdb copy is limited to in-frame clones, with some not included. The sample holds roughly 80,000 clones, 85% to 95% seen once. Concerning this clone itself: Its antigen is unidentified.

The study, taken as a whole, reports: Later, an analysis found that TCR clusters from the first cohort tended to co-occur in the 120 validation repertoires. The classifier reportedly diagnosed cytomegalovirus status with high specificity and sensitivity.

This chain joins TRBV19 and TRBJ2-3, with D tentatively TRBD2 (5 bases). This TCR derives from a young man in good health and CMV-seronegative. The specimen sequenced was PBMCs. The CDR3 region is CASSKIPGMDTDTQYF. The CDR3 coding sequence is TGTGCCAGTTCCAAAATCCCCGGGATGGACACAGATACGCAGTATTTT.